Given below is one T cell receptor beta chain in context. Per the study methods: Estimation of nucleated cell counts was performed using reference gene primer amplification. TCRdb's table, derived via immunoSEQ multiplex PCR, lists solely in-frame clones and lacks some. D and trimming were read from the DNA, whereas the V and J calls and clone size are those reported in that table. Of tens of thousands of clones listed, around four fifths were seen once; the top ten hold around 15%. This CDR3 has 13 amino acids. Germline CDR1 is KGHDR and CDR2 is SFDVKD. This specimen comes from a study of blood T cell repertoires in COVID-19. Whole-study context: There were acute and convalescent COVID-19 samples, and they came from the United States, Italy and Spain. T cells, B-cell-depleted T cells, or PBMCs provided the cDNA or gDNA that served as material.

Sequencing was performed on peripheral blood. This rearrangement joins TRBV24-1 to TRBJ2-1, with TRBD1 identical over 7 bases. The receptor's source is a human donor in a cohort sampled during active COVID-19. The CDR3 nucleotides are TGTACCCACCAGGGGGTAAGGTACAATGAGCAGTTCTTC. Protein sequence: CTHQGVRYNEQFF.